Below are 19 T cell receptor beta chains sequenced from a single sample in a study of shared clonotypes between healthy human individuals. Assay: immunoSEQ multiplex PCR; the TCRdb copy retains only in-frame clones and omits some. The data show roughly 300,000 clones, over 70% seen once. Sequenced sample: memory CD4+ T cells sorted from blood. Specified subset: CD45RA-negative fraction. The receptors come from a man aged 30 to 39 in good health.

This clone showed up many times. The rearrangement uses TRBV9 and TRBJ2-1, with unresolved D. Per germline, CDR1 SGDLS and CDR2 YYNGEE. This CDR3 region has 13 residues. Trimming pared 3 bases from V and 8 bases from J, leaving 12 bases between. CDR3: CASSDRLVDEQFF. The CDR3 DNA is TGTGCCAGCAGCGATAGACTCGTCGATGAGCAGTTCTTC.

This clone occurred many times. The chain has TRBV7-6 and TRBJ2-2; no firm D call. The CDR3 runs to 16 residues. With 1 base removed from V and 0 bases from J, the gap between germline ends came to 9 bases. The germline gives CDR1 SGHVS, CDR2 FNYEAQ. The CDR3 region has the DNA TGTGCCAGCAGCTTAGGTCTGGGGTCGAACACCGGGGAGCTGTTTTTT. Protein: CASSLGLGSNTGELFF.

This clone was counted only a few times. The chain has TRBV5-8 and TRBJ2-3; D gene unclear. Germline V lookup: CDR1 SGHTS, CDR2 YDEGEE. The CDR3 covers 14 residues. V gave up 4 bases and J gave up 0 bases, with 9 bases separating them. CDR3 sequence: CASSQDGSTDTQYF. The DNA for the CDR3 is TGTGCCAGCAGCCAGGACGGGAGCACAGATACGCAGTATTTT.

This clone was seen repeatedly, ten times or more. The chain recombines TRBV6-6 with TRBJ2-1; D is ambiguous. Germline V CDR1 and CDR2: MNHNY, SVGAGI (reference sequence). V dropped 5 bases and J dropped 7 bases, with 9 bases sitting between them. This CDR3 region has 12 residues. Here the CDR3 DNA reads TGTGCCAGCAGTCCCGCCGGGAATGAGCAGTTCTTC. Residues: CASSPAGNEQFF.

This clone was observed a few times. The rearrangement joins TRBV15 to TRBJ1-5, with no clear D. Germline values: CDR1 LNHNV, CDR2 YYDKDF (reference sequence). Between the trimmed V and J ends, which lost 8 bases and 0 bases, there was a span of 14 bases. The CDR3 consists of 15 residues. The CDR3 is CATRVAADSNQPQHF. In nucleotides, the CDR3 is TGTGCCACCCGCGTCGCTGCAGATAGCAATCAGCCCCAGCATTTT.

Of note for this clone: At the DNA level, this CDR3 is encoded by other sequences in the same sample as well. The chain links TRBV28 to TRBJ2-7, with a tentative D call TRBD2 (6 bases). The germline gives CDR1 MDHEN, CDR2 SYDVKM. Deletions cut 7 bases from V and 7 bases from J, with 26 bases between. This CDR3 contains 16 residues. The CDR3 here is CASIPGGGLILGEQYF. For the CDR3, the DNA is TGTGCCAGCATCCCTGGTGGGGGACTTATCCTTGGGGAGCAGTACTTC.

The chain carries TRBV19 and TRBJ2-3; D uncertain. CDR1 and CDR2 from the germline V gene are LNHDA and SQIVND (reference sequence). The CDR3 contains 14 residues. The V and J ends lost 2 bases and 4 bases respectively, with 10 bases between them. The CDR3 spells CASSIHLGADTQYF. DNA of the CDR3: TGTGCCAGTAGTATACACCTTGGCGCAGATACGCAGTATTTT.

This clone came up many times. V is TRBV6-4 and J is TRBJ2-1; 8 bases are shared with TRBD2. The CDR3 length is 16 residues. J was trimmed by 2 bases and V by 7 bases; bases with no gene match: 10. The germline gives CDR1 MRHNA, CDR2 SNTAGT. Here the CDR3 DNA reads TGTGCCAGCACCCACGGGGGGGGTTGCACCTACAATGAGCAGTTCTTC. Amino acid sequence: CASTHGGGCTYNEQFF.

This clone was detected a few times. The chain employs TRBV28 and TRBJ1-1; no reliable D call. V lost 5 bases and J lost 2, with 9 bases in between. The CDR3 has 13 residues. The germline gives CDR1 MDHEN, CDR2 SYDVKM. The CDR3 loop is CASSVYSNTEAFF. The CDR3 DNA reads TGTGCCAGCAGTGTCTACAGTAACACTGAAGCTTTCTTT.

DNA of the CDR3: TGTGCCATCCCTGGGGGCCCCTTAAGTGGGGGCTACACCTTC. It codes for CAIPGGPLSGGYTF. This sequence joins TRBV28 and TRBJ1-2; possibly TRBD1 for D (6 bases). The CDR3 consists of 14 residues. The V gene lost 10 bases and the J gene lost 8 bases, with 23 bases spanning the gap. In germline, CDR1 is MDHEN, CDR2 SYDVKM.

Details on this clone: Other DNA sequences from this sample encode an identical CDR3 as well. This chain uses TRBV2 with TRBJ2-5; D is ambiguous. The CDR3 runs to 13 residues. CDR1 and CDR2 from the germline V gene are SNHLY and FYNNEI. The V and J ends lost 6 bases and 2 bases respectively, with 10 bases between them. This chain's CDR3 is CASRRDRQETQYF. The CDR3 DNA follows: TGTGCCAGCAGGAGAGATAGGCAAGAGACCCAGTACTTC.

This clone was found once. V usage is TRBV2 and J usage is TRBJ2-5; 7 positions agree with TRBD1. Losses at the gene ends were 6 bases for V and 4 bases for J; bases not matched to a gene: 5. The CDR3 extends over 13 amino acids. Germline V gene lookup returns CDR1 SNHLY and CDR2 FYNNEI. CDR3 bases: TGTGCCAGCAGACTGAACAGGGGAGAGACCCAGTACTTC. Translated: CASRLNRGETQYF.

This sequence joins TRBV27 and TRBJ2-5; D not resolved. V was clipped by 2 bases and J by 2 bases, with 6 bases between them. In germline, CDR1 is MNHEY, CDR2 SMNVEV (reference sequence). This CDR3 has 13 residues. CDR3 coding DNA: TGTGCCAGCAGTTTAAACAGACAAGAGACCCAGTACTTC. Its translation: CASSLNRQETQYF.

The chain couples TRBV27 to TRBJ2-2; no definite D call. The CDR3 consists of 15 residues. Trimming took off 5 bases at V and 4 bases at J, with 14 bases between the two ends. In germline, CDR1 is MNHEY, CDR2 SMNVEV (reference sequence). CDR3: CASSPRLLGTGELFF. The DNA of the CDR3 is TGTGCCAGCAGTCCCCGACTGCTGGGCACCGGGGAGCTGTTTTTT.

V and J are TRBV7-6 and TRBJ2-3; D gene ambiguous. The V gene lost 5 bases and the J gene lost 3 bases, with 9 bases spanning the gap. Germline-derived CDR1 and CDR2 are SGHVS and FNYEAQ. This CDR3 has 13 residues. The CDR3 reads CASSGRQTDTQYF. As DNA, the CDR3 is TGTGCCAGCAGCGGCCGGCAGACAGATACGCAGTATTTT.

This clone was observed many times. The rearrangement uses TRBV4-1 and TRBJ2-3, with TRBD2 matching 7 bases. Germline CDR1 and CDR2: MGHRA and YSYEKL. Trimming removed 4 bases from V and 5 bases from J; junction bases left unmatched: 12. The CDR3 contains 16 residues. CDR3 region: CASSRSFPSGGDTQYF. DNA for the CDR3: TGCGCCAGCAGCCGGTCGTTCCCCTCGGGAGGAGATACGCAGTATTTT.

The chain employs TRBV7-8 and TRBJ2-3; D is possibly TRBD1 or TRBD2 (6 bases each). Trimming pared 5 bases from V and 3 bases from J, leaving 21 bases between. The CDR3 consists of 17 residues. In germline, CDR1 is SGHVS, CDR2 FQNEAQ. The CDR3, as DNA: TGTGCCAGCAGCCCCCCAGGAGGGGGAAGGGGGACAGATACGCAGTATTTT. It yields the protein CASSPPGGGRGTDTQYF.

This rearrangement joins TRBV27 to TRBJ1-5; D perhaps matches TRBD1 (5 bases). The V gene's germline CDR1 is MNHEY and CDR2 SMNVEV (reference sequence). The CDR3 is made up of 14 amino acids. CDR3 bases: TGTGCTCCTCGGGAACAGGCTAGCAATCAGCCCCAGCATTTT. As protein: CAPREQASNQPQHF.

CDR3 protein: CASSYPTGTTWEETQYF. CDR3 sequence (DNA): TGCGCCAGCAGCTACCCGACCGGGACAACTTGGGAAGAGACCCAGTACTTC. This sequence joins TRBV5-1 and TRBJ2-5, with a weak D call TRBD1 (6 bases). This CDR3 comprises 17 residues. Trimming left V 3 bases short and J 3 bases short, with 21 bases between. Germline values: CDR1 SGHRS, CDR2 YFSETQ. The full variable domain, with the rest looked up from reference TRBV5-1 and TRBJ2-5, is KAGVTQTPRYLIKTRGQQVTLSCSPISGHRSVSWYQQTPGQGLQFLFEYFSETQRNKGNFPGRFSGRQFSNSRSEMNVSTLELGDSALYLCASSYPTGTTWEETQYFGPGTRLLVL.